A single sample is the source of the 26 T cell receptor beta chains below, sequenced in a study of CD8 T cells in ankylosing spondylitis (dated by TCRdb to about 2017). The library was built by means of 5' RACE. The instrument given in TCRdb is Illumina HiSeq 2500. TCRdb cleaned the public reads at Q25 with fastp, built clones with MiXCR and kept in-frame beta chains. Identical CDR3 protein sequences are pooled into one entry, listed with their most common genes and DNA. The sample table shows about 130,000 distinct CDR3 sequences, and 6% to 8.5% are seen once. The ten largest clones take up 12% of the sample. The sequencing input was blood, either unsorted or a sorted T cell fraction (not recorded which). The receptors were gathered from a male donor with ankylosing spondylitis or in good health (not recorded which).

The V gene is TRBV18, the J gene TRBJ2-1; the match to TRBD1 covers 8 bases. Germline CDR1 KGHSH, CDR2 LQKENI. V shed 3 bases, J shed 4 bases, and the junction held 8 bases outside the gene matches. The CDR3 is 16 residues long. The CDR3 region is CASSPGSQGAYNEQFF. The CDR3 bases are TGTGCCAGCTCACCCGGGTCCCAGGGGGCTTACAATGAGCAGTTCTTC.

This clonotype occurred many times. CDR3 sequence reads: CASSLAAYEKLFF. CDR3 in DNA: TGTGCCAGCAGCTTAGCCGCCTACGAAAAACTGTTTTTT. The chain links TRBV7-9 to TRBJ1-4; D call uncertain. Germline-derived CDR1 and CDR2 are SEHNR and FQNEAQ (reference sequence). This CDR3 is built from 13 residues. Trimming removed 0 bases from V and 8 bases from J, with 7 bases in between.

In this sample, this clonotype turned up many times. The chain recombines TRBV20-1 with TRBJ2-7; no reliable D call. Germline V CDR1 and CDR2: DFQATT, SNEGSKA (reference sequence). The CDR3 is made up of 14 amino acids. Trimming removed 0 bases from V and 7 bases from J, with 16 bases in between. The CDR3 spells CSARDPALVVEQYF. CDR3 nucleotide sequence: TGCAGTGCTAGAGATCCCGCCCTGGTCGTAGAGCAGTACTTC.

This clonotype was seen many times. Germline and junction disagree at one end, which may indicate a read error. The V call is TRBV7-7, the J call TRBJ2-3; 9 bases align to TRBD2. The CDR3 has 15 amino acids. The V gene's germline CDR1 is SSHAT and CDR2 FNYEAQ (reference sequence). Written as DNA, the CDR3 is TGTGCTAGCAGCAATAGCGGGAGAGGCGCAGATACGCAGTATTTT. Its translation is CASSNSGRGADTQYF. The entire variable domain, with the rest obtained from reference TRBV7-7 and TRBJ2-3, is as follows: GAGVSQSPRYKVTKRGQDVTLRCDPISSHATLYWYQQALGQGPEFLTYFNYEAQPDKSGLPSDRFSAERPEGSISTLTIQRTEQRDSAMYRCASSNSGRGADTQYFGPGTRLTVL.

This clonotype was detected many times. This chain connects TRBV7-2 to TRBJ1-6; tentative D call: TRBD1 (5 bases). The V end was cut by 5 bases, the J end by 9 bases, with 14 bases between. The CDR3 contains 14 residues. CDR1 and CDR2 from the germline V gene are SGHTA and FQGNSA. The CDR3 region is CASSADSPPSPLHF. CDR3 DNA sequence: TGTGCCAGCAGCGCCGACAGTCCGCCTTCACCCCTCCACTTT. Using reference TRBV7-2 and TRBJ1-6 for the parts outside the CDR3, the full variable domain is GAGVSQSPSNKVTEKGKDVELRCDPISGHTALYWYRQSLGQGLEFLIYFQGNSAPDKSGLPSDRFSAERTGGSVSTLTIQRTQQEDSAVYLCASSADSPPSPLHFGNGTRLTVT.

Many counts were recorded for this clonotype. This rearrangement joins TRBV10-1 to TRBJ2-3; D gene ambiguous. Per germline, CDR1 WNHNN and CDR2 SYGVQD (reference sequence). Trimming removed 4 bases at V and 4 bases at J, with 9 bases between. The CDR3 extends over 13 amino acids. For the CDR3, the DNA is TGCGCCAGCAGTGCAGCTTATCCAGATACGCAGTATTTT. Encoded protein: CASSAAYPDTQYF.

This clonotype was found many times. The chain recombines TRBV6-2 or TRBV6-3 with TRBJ2-7; D is unresolved. Germline V gene sequence: CDR1 MNHEY, CDR2 SVGEGT. This CDR3 region has 11 residues. V lost 6 bases and J 7 bases, leaving 10 bases between the germline ends. As DNA, the CDR3 is TGTGCCAGCAGCGCCTGGGGAGAGCAGTACTTC. Protein sequence: CASSAWGEQYF.

This clonotype was seen many times. The gene calls are TRBV5-1 and TRBJ2-5; TRBD1 matches 9 bases. The CDR3 totals 15 residues. Trimming cost V 5 bases and J 6 bases; bases outside gene matches: 11. The germline CDR1 and CDR2 sequences are SGHRS and YFSETQ. CDR3 nucleotide sequence: TGCGCCAGCAGTTCGCTTGCGGGACAGGGAAAGACCCAGTACTTC. This codes for CASSSLAGQGKTQYF.

This clonotype has at least ten counts. The chain joins TRBV7-2 to TRBJ2-1; no clear D. Germline V gene sequence: CDR1 SGHTA, CDR2 FQGNSA. Trimming shortened V by 3 bases and J by 6 bases, and 12 bases separated the two germline ends. The CDR3 consists of 14 residues. The CDR3 DNA is TGTGCCAGCAGCTTTCTGGCGGTCCCCAATGAGCAGTTCTTC. Amino acids: CASSFLAVPNEQFF.

As DNA, the CDR3 is TGCAGTGCTAGCCGACAGGGCAATCAGCCCCAGCATTTT. Its protein product is CSASRQGNQPQHF. This chain connects TRBV20-1 to TRBJ1-5; D is perhaps TRBD1 (6 bases). The CDR3 runs 13 residues. The germline gives CDR1 DFQATT, CDR2 SNEGSKA (reference sequence). Trimming took off 3 bases at V and 2 bases at J, with 8 bases between the two ends.

At least ten counts were recorded for this clonotype. The chain uses TRBV12-3 or TRBV12-4 and TRBJ2-3; 8 nucleotides line up with TRBD1. This CDR3 region has 15 residues. V gave up 5 bases and J gave up 0 bases; unmatched junction bases: 4. The CDR3 DNA follows: TGTGCCAGCAGTCCCGGGACAGGTAGCACAGATACGCAGTATTTT. It codes for CASSPGTGSTDTQYF.

This clonotype was detected ten times or more. V is TRBV7-3 and J is TRBJ2-3, with D perhaps being TRBD1 or TRBD2 (6 bases each). Trimming took 1 base from V and 2 from J, leaving 7 bases between them. This CDR3 is built from 14 residues. Germline CDR1 reads SGHTA; CDR2 reads FQGTGA. CDR3 sequence: CASSLRGATDTQYF. CDR3 nucleotides: TGTGCCAGCAGCTTAAGGGGGGCCACAGATACGCAGTATTTT.

This clonotype came up many times. The chain couples TRBV20-1 to TRBJ2-7; the match to TRBD1 covers 7 bases. CDR3 length: 14 amino acids. Germline values: CDR1 DFQATT, CDR2 SNEGSKA (reference sequence). Germline trimming cut 3 bases from V and 3 bases from J; bases unmatched to any gene: 8. DNA for the CDR3: TGCAGTGCTAGCTCAGGGGGTATAGGCTACGAGCAGTACTTC. It yields the protein CSASSGGIGYEQYF.

There are a few counts of this clonotype. This clone may be a read error of a much larger clone one base away. The V gene is TRBV2, the J gene TRBJ2-7; a weak D match, TRBD1 (5 bases). The CDR3 has 14 residues. Trimming shortened V by 6 bases and J by 7 bases, and 19 bases separated the two germline ends. Germline CDR1 and CDR2: SNHLY and FYNNEI. CDR3 sequence reads: CASRAPTVTLEQYF. CDR3 bases: TGTGCCAGCAGGGCCCCGACAGTAACTCTGGAGCAGTACTTC.

Only a few counts were recorded for this clonotype. The chain couples TRBV7-6 to TRBJ2-2, with TRBD2 as a possible D gene (5 bases). Trimming pared 3 bases from V and 6 bases from J, leaving 11 bases between. The CDR3 contains 14 residues. Germline loops: CDR1 SGHVS, CDR2 FNYEAQ. The CDR3 DNA reads TGTGCCAGCAGCTTCCTAGCTAGTCCCGGGGAGCTGTTTTTT. Protein sequence: CASSFLASPGELFF.

This clonotype was seen more than once but under ten times. The J gene is TRBJ2-1, the V gene TRBV7-9; no clear D. The V gene lost 6 bases and the J gene lost 8 bases, with 17 bases spanning the gap. The CDR3 length is 14 residues. Per germline, CDR1 SEHNR and CDR2 FQNEAQ (reference sequence). The CDR3 region has the DNA TGTGCCAGCAGTGAACGGTTGGCAATCGATGAGCAGTTCTTC. Its translation: CASSERLAIDEQFF. The entire variable domain, with the rest obtained from reference TRBV7-9 and TRBJ2-1, is as follows: DTGVSQNPRHKITKRGQNVTFRCDPISEHNRLYWYRQTLGQGPEFLTYFQNEAQLEKSRLLSDRFSAERPKGSFSTLEIQRTEQGDSAMYLCASSERLAIDEQFFGPGTRLTVL.

This clonotype was seen at least ten times. The CDR3 loop is CASSGTSGIYEQYF. The CDR3 DNA is TGTGCCAGTTCCGGGACTAGCGGGATTTACGAGCAGTACTTC. The chain uses TRBV28 and TRBJ2-7; 13 nucleotides agree with TRBD2. CDR3 length equals 14 residues. The J segment lost 4 bases and the V segment lost 9 bases, leaving 6 bases of the junction unmatched. CDR1 is MDHEN and CDR2 is SYDVKM in the germline V gene. Supplemented by reference TRBV28 and TRBJ2-7, the full variable domain reads DVKVTQSSRYLVKRTGEKVFLECVQDMDHENMFWYRQDPGLGLRLIYFSYDVKMKEKGDIPEGYSVSREKKERFSLILESASTNQTSMYLCASSGTSGIYEQYFGPGTRLTVT.

This clonotype was observed at least ten times. CDR3 nucleotide sequence: TGCAGTGCTAGAGGGGTTAGCGGGGGAGATACAGATACGCAGTATTTT. As protein: CSARGVSGGDTDTQYF. The chain links TRBV20-1 to TRBJ2-3; 9 bases match TRBD2. J gave up 3 bases and V 1 base, and 8 bases lay outside the gene matches. Germline-derived CDR1 and CDR2 are DFQATT and SNEGSKA (reference sequence). The CDR3 has 16 amino acids.

This clonotype was recorded many times. This sequence joins TRBV5-1 and TRBJ2-2, with a possible D match to TRBD1 (6 bases). CDR3 length: 15 residues. V was shortened by 0 bases and J by 2 bases, with 8 bases between the two germline ends. In germline, CDR1 is SGHRS, CDR2 YFSETQ. For the CDR3, the DNA is TGCGCCAGCAGCTTGGGGGACATTAACACCGGGGAGCTGTTTTTT. It specifies CASSLGDINTGELFF.

Many counts were recorded for this clonotype. V is TRBV7-2 and J is TRBJ1-2; possible D gene TRBD1, 6 bases. The CDR3 contains 14 residues. CDR1 and CDR2 from the germline V gene are SGHTA and FQGNSA. The V end lost 5 bases, the J end lost 4 bases, and 14 bases lay between the germline ends. CDR3 protein: CASSEAAGAYGYTF. CDR3 sequence (DNA): TGTGCCAGCAGCGAGGCCGCAGGGGCCTATGGCTACACCTTC.

This clonotype was counted at least ten times. CDR3: CSAGRGDYEQYF. For the CDR3, the DNA is TGCAGTGCTGGCAGGGGGGACTACGAGCAGTACTTC. The chain links TRBV20-1 to TRBJ2-7, with a weak D call TRBD1 (7 bases). There are 12 residues in the CDR3. The germline V gene encodes CDR1 DFQATT and CDR2 SNEGSKA (reference sequence). V lost 5 bases and J lost 3, with 11 bases in between.

The sample holds a few counts of this clonotype. V gene TRBV12-3 or TRBV12-4 combines with J gene TRBJ1-2; 7 positions agree with TRBD1. This CDR3 comprises 14 residues. Trimming at V came to 5 bases and at J to 8 bases, leaving 11 bases not matched to a gene. CDR3 DNA: TGTGCCAGCAGTCGCATTGAGACAGGGTACGGCTACACCTTC. It yields the protein CASSRIETGYGYTF.

V and J are TRBV20-1 and TRBJ2-3; 13 bases align to TRBD2. The CDR3 is made up of 18 amino acids. V lost 6 bases, J lost 4 bases, and 16 bases stayed unmatched. Germline values: CDR1 DFQATT, CDR2 SNEGSKA (reference sequence). As DNA, the CDR3 is TGCAGTGCACTCGGACCGGGACTAGCGGGACGGAGTGCAGATACGCAGTATTTT. Residues: CSALGPGLAGRSADTQYF.

This clonotype was seen at least ten times. The rearrangement links TRBV7-9 to TRBJ2-7; D perhaps matches TRBD2 (6 bases). The V gene lost 5 bases and the J gene lost 5 bases, with 19 bases spanning the gap. Germline CDR1 and CDR2: SEHNR and FQNEAQ (reference sequence). The CDR3 sequence is 15 residues long. Here the CDR3 DNA reads TGTGCCAGCAGCCGCCGGGACTTACAGCTAAACGAGCAGTACTTC. As protein: CASSRRDLQLNEQYF.

This clonotype was seen many times. The chain couples TRBV10-3 to TRBJ1-2; maybe TRBD1 (5 bases). Trimming left V 8 bases short and J 0 bases short, with 16 bases between. Germline loops: CDR1 ENHRY, CDR2 SYGVKD. The CDR3 has 15 residues. CDR3 residues: CAIGERQRTNYGYTF. The CDR3 DNA reads TGTGCCATCGGGGAGAGACAGCGTACTAACTATGGCTACACCTTC.

This clonotype was recorded many times. This chain links TRBV10-3 with TRBJ1-1; 10 positions agree with TRBD1. The junction had 21 bases not matched to a gene; V was cut back by 10 bases and J by 4 bases. The CDR3 is 18 residues long. Germline V gene data show CDR1 as ENHRY and CDR2 as SYGVKD. The DNA of the CDR3 is TGTGCCACACAAGGGGGTCCGGGACAGGGGTTCTCGGGCACTGAAGCTTTCTTT. Translating it yields CATQGGPGQGFSGTEAFF.